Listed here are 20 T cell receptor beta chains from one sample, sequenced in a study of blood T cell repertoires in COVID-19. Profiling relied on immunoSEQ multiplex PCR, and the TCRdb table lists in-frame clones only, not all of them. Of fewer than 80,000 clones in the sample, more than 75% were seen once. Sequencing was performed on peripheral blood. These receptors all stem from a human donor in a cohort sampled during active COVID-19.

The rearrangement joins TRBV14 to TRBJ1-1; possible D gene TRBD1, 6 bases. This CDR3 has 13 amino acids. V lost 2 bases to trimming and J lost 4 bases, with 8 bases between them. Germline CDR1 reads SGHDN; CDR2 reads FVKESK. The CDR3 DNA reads TGTGCCAGCAGCCAAAGAGGGGGCACTGAAGCTTTCTTT. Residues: CASSQRGGTEAFF.

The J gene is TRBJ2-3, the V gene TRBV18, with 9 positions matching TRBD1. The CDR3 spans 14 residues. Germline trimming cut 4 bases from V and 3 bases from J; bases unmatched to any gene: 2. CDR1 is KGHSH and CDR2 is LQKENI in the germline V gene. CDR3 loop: CASSQGTGTDTQYF. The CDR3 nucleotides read TGTGCCAGCTCACAAGGGACAGGGACAGATACGCAGTATTTT.

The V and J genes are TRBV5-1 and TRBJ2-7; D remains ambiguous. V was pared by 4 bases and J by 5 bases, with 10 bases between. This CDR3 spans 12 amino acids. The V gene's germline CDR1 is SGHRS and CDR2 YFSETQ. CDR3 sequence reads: CASSQGRDEQYF. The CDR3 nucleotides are TGCGCCAGCAGCCAAGGCCGGGACGAGCAGTACTTC.

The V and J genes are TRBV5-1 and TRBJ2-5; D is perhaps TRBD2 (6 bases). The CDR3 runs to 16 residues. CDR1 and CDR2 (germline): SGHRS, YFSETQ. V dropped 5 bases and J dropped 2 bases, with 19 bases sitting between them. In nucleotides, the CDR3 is TGCGCCAGCAGGTCTAGGGACGGGAGATTACAAGAGACCCAGTACTTC. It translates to CASRSRDGRLQETQYF. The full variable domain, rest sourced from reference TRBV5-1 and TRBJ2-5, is KAGVTQTPRYLIKTRGQQVTLSCSPISGHRSVSWYQQTPGQGLQFLFEYFSETQRNKGNFPGRFSGRQFSNSRSEMNVSTLELGDSALYLCASRSRDGRLQETQYFGPGTRLLVL.

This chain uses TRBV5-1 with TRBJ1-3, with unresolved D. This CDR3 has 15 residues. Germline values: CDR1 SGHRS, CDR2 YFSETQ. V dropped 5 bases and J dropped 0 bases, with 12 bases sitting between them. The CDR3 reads CASSTEGSSGNTIYF. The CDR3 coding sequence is TGCGCCAGCAGTACGGAGGGCAGCTCTGGAAACACCATATATTTT.

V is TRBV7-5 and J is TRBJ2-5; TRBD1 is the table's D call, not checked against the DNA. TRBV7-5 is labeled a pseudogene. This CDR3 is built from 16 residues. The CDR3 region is CARSRGGRQGQETQYF. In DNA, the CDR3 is TGTGCCAGAAGCCGTGGAGGAAGACAGGGCCAAGAGACCCAGTACTTC.

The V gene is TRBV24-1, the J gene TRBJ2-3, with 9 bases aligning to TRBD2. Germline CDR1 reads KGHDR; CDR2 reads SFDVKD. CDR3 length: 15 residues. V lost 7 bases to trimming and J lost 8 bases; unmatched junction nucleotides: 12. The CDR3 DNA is TGTGCCACCAGGGGGAGCGGGGGGACCAGGGGTACGCAGTATTTT. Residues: CATRGSGGTRGTQYF.

The CDR3: CASSLGQGAGDTQYF. CDR3 nucleotide sequence: TGCGCCAGCAGCTTGGGACAGGGGGCGGGAGATACGCAGTATTTT. This rearrangement joins TRBV5-1 to TRBJ2-3; 10 bases map to TRBD1. V gave up 0 bases and J gave up 5 bases; unmatched junction bases: 3. The CDR3 has 15 residues. The germline V gene has CDR1 SGHRS and CDR2 YFSETQ.

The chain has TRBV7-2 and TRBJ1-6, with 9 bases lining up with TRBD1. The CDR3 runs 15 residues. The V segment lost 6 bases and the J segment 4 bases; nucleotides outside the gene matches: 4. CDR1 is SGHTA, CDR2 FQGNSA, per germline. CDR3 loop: CASRRTGDYNSPLHF. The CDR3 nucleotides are TGTGCCAGCAGGAGGACAGGGGATTATAATTCACCCCTCCACTTT.

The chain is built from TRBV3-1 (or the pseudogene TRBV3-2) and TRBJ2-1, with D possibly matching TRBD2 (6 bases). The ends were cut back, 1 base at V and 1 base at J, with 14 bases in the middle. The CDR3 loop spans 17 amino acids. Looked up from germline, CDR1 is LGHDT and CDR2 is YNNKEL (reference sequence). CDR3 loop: CASSQGLARLSYNEQFF. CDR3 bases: TGTGCCAGCAGCCAAGGTCTAGCGAGACTATCCTACAATGAGCAGTTCTTC.

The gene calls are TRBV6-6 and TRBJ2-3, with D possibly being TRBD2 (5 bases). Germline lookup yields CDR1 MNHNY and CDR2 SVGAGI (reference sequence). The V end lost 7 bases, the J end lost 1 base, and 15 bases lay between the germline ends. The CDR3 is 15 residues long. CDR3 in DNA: TGTGCCAGCATCAGGACTGCTAGGGGCACAGATACGCAGTATTTT. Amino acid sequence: CASIRTARGTDTQYF.

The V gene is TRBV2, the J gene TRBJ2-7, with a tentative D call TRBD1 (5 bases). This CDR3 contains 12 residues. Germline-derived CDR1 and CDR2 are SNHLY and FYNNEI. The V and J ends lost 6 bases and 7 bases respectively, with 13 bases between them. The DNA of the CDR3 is TGTGCCAGCAGGGATGACAGTGGTGAGCAGTACTTC. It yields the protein CASRDDSGEQYF.

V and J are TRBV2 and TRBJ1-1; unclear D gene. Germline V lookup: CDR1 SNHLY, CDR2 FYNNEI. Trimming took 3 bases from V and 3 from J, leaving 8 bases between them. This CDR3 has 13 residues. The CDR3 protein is CASSDGEYTEAFF. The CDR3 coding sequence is TGTGCCAGCAGTGACGGGGAGTACACTGAAGCTTTCTTT.

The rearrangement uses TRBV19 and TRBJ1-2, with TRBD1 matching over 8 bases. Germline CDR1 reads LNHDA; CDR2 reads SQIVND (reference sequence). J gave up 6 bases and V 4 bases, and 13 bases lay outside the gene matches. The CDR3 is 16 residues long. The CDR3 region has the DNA TGTGCCAGTAGTAATGGGGGACAGGTTGGTGGCGATGGCTACACCTTC. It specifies CASSNGGQVGGDGYTF.

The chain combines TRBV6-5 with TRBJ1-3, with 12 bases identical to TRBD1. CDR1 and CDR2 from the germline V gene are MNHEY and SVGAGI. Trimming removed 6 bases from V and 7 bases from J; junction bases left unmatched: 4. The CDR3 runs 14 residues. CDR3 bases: TGTGCCAGCAGCCCGGGACAGGGGGCCAACACCATATATTTT. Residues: CASSPGQGANTIYF.

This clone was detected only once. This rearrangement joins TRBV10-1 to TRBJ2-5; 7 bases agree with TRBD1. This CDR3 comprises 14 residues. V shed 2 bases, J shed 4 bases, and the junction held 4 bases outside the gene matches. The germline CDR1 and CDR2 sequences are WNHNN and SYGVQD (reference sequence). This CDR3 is CASSERTGGETQYF. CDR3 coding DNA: TGCGCCAGCAGTGAGAGGACAGGTGGAGAGACCCAGTACTTC.

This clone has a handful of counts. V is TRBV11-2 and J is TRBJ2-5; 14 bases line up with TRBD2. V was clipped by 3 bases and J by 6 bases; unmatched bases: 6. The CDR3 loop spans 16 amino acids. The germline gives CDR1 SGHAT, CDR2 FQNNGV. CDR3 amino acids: CASSFTGTSGRKTQYF. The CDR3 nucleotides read TGTGCCAGCAGCTTCACAGGGACTAGCGGGAGAAAGACCCAGTACTTC.

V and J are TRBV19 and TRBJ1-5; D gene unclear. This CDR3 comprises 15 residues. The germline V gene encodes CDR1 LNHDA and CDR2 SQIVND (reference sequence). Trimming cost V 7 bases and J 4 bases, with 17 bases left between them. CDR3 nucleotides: TGTGCCAGTATTCGAGACTCCCGAGGGAATCAGCCCCAGCATTTT. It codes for CASIRDSRGNQPQHF.

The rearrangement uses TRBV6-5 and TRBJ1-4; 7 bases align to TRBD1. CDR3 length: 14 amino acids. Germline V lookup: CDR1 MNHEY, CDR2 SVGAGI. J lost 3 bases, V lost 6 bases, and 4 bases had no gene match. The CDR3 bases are TGTGCCAGCAGGCTAGGGGGCTCTAATGAAAAACTGTTTTTT. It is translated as CASRLGGSNEKLFF.

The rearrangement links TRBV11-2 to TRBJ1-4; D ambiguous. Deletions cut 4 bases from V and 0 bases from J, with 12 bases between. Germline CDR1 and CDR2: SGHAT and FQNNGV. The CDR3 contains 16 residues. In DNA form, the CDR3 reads TGTGCCAGCAGCTCCTACCCCGGGACAACTAATGAAAAACTGTTTTTT. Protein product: CASSSYPGTTNEKLFF.